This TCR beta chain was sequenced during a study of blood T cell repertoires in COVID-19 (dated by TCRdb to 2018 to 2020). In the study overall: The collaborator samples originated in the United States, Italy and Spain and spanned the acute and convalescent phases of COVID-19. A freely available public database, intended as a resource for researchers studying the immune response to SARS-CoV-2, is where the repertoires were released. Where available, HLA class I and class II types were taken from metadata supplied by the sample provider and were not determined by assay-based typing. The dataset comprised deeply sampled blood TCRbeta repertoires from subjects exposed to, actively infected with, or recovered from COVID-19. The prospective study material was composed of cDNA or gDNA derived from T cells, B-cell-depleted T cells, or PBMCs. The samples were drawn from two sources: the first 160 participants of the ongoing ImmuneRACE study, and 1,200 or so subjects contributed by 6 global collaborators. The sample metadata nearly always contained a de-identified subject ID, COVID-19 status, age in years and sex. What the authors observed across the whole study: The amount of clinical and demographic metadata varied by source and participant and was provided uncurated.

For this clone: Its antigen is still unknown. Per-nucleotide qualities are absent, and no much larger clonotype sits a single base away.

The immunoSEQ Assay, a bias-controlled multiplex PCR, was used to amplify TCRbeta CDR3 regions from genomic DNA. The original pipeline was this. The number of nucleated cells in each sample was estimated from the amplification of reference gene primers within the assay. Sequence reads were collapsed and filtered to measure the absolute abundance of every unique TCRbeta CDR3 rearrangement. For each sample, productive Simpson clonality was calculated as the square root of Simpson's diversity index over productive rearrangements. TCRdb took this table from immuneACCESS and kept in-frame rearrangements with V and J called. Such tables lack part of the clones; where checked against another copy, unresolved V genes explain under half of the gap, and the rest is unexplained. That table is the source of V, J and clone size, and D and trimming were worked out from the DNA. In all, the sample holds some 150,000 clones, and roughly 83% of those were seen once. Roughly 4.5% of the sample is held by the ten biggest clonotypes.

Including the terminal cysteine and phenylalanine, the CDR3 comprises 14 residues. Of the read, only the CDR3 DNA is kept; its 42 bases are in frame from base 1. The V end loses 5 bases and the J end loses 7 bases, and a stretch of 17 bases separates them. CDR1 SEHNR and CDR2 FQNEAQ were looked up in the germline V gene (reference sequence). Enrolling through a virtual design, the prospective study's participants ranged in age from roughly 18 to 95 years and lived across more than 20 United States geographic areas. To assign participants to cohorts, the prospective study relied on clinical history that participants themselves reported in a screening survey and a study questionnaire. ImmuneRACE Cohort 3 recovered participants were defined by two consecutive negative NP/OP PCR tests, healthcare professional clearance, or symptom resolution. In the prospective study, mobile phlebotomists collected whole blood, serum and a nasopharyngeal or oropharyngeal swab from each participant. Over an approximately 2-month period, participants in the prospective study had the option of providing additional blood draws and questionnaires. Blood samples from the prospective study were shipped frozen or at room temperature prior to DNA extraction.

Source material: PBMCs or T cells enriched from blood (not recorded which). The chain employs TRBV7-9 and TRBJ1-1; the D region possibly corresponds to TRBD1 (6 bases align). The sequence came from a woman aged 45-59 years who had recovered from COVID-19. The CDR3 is CASSPWGGAGEAFF. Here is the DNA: TGTGCCAGCAGCCCCTGGGGGGGCGCGGGTGAAGCTTTCTTT.